This TCR beta chain was profiled in a study of identical twins. Overall study findings and caveats: The authors noted that invariant MAIT and iNKT cells could partly confound zero-insertion analyses. Modelling underestimated the level of out-of-frame TCR alpha sharing observed in monozygotic twins. Among out-of-frame alpha sequences shared by twins, low generation probability occurred in excess.

The J segment lost 0 bases and the V segment lost 0 bases, leaving 0 bases of the junction unmatched. Germline V gene sequence: CDR1 SGDLS, CDR2 YYNGEE. The CDR3 runs 17 residues. In this sample, this clonotype turned up many times. The antigen is not known. TCRdb redid the calling of the 5' RACE reads with MiXCR, one entry per CDR3 protein. The table records fewer than 650,000 distinct CDR3 sequences, about 7% of them present only once. This same sample was also taken into another study, of yellow fever vaccine responses in identical twins. That work states: Twins' vaccine T cell responses were reported to seem partly convergent and partly personalized.

The rearrangement links TRBV9 to TRBJ2-2; 12 positions match TRBD2. The sequenced material came from PBMCs. The source is a woman under 30 in good health. This CDR3 reads CASSVGLAGANTGELFF. DNA of the CDR3: TGTGCCAGCAGCGTAGGACTAGCGGGAGCGAACACCGGGGAGCTGTTTTTT. The full variable domain, its missing parts supplied by reference TRBV9 and TRBJ2-2, is DSGVTQTPKHLITATGQRVTLRCSPRSGDLSVYWYQQSLDQGLQFLIQYYNGEERAKGNILERFSAQQFPDLHSELNLSSLELGDSALYFCASSVGLAGANTGELFFGEGSRLTVL.